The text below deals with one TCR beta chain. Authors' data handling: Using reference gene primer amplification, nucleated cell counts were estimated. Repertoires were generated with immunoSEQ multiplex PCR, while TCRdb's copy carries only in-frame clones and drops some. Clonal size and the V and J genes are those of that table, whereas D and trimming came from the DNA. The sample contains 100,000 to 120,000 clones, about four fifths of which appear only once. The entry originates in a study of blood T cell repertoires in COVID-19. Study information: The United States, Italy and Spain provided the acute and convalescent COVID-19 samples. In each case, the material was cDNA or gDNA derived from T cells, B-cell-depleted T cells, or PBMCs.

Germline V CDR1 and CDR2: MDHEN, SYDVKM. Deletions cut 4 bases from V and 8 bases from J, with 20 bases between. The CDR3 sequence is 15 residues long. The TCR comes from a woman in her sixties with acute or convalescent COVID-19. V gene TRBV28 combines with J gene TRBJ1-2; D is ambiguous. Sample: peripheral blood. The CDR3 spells CASSSSWQEDRGYTF. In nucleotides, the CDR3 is TGTGCCAGCAGTTCGAGCTGGCAGGAAGATCGGGGCTACACCTTC.